The 19 T cell receptor beta chains given below trace back to one sample, sequenced in a study of T cells in Graves' hyperthyroidism and ophthalmopathy. RNA transcripts yielded amplified TCR beta CDR3 regions. Initially, a first-round RT-PCR of the TCR CDR3 employed the HTBI primer set. TCRdb processed the multiplex PCR reads anew with MiXCR; each CDR3 protein has one entry. This sample carries a few hundred thousand distinct CDR3 sequences, about an eighth of them seen once, and the ten largest clones take 34%. Sequenced material: blood. The source of these receptors is a woman aged 40 to 50 with Graves' ophthalmopathy.

This clonotype came up a few times. CDR3 residues: CSVQPWGGTGDSIQYF. In DNA, the CDR3 is TGCAGCGTCCAACCCTGGGGGGGGACAGGGGATAGCATTCAGTACTTC. The chain couples TRBV29-1 to TRBJ2-4, with 10 bases lining up with TRBD1. V trimming: 6 bases; J trimming: 9 bases; junction bases outside the gene matches: 17. The germline V gene encodes CDR1 SQVTM and CDR2 ANQGSEA. The CDR3 is made up of 16 amino acids.

This clonotype came up many times. The chain joins TRBV7-8 to TRBJ1-1, with D maybe TRBD1 (5 bases). Looked up from germline, CDR1 is SGHVS and CDR2 is FQNEAQ. Between the trimmed V and J ends, which lost 8 bases and 6 bases, there was a span of 13 bases. The CDR3 is 12 amino acids. CDR3 nucleotides: TGTGCCAGCTCCGGGATGGGGGCTGAAGCTTTCTTT. As protein: CASSGMGAEAFF.

Many counts were recorded for this clonotype. This chain links TRBV10-1 with TRBJ2-3; D may be TRBD1 (5 bases). Germline V gives CDR1 WNHNN, CDR2 SYGVQD (reference sequence). The CDR3 spans 17 residues. Trimming removed 0 bases from V and 2 bases from J, with 15 bases in between. The CDR3 sequence: CASSESIYRPDTDTQYF. DNA of the CDR3: TGCGCCAGCAGTGAGTCGATTTACAGGCCGGACACAGATACGCAGTATTTT.

The table lists this clonotype with many counts. CDR3 bases: TGTGCCAGCAGCCAACGGGACGAATACTACGAGCAGTACTTC. Residues: CASSQRDEYYEQYF. The chain combines TRBV5-6 with TRBJ2-7; D may correspond to TRBD1 or TRBD2 (5 bases each). This CDR3 has 14 amino acids. Trimming pared 4 bases from V and 3 bases from J, leaving 14 bases between. CDR1 and CDR2 (germline): SGHDT, YYEEEE.

Ten or more counts support this clonotype. The chain couples TRBV20-1 to TRBJ2-7; TRBD1 matches 7 bases. With 3 bases clipped from V and 3 bases from J, the junction kept 5 bases outside the gene matches. The CDR3 contains 13 residues. CDR1 is DFQATT and CDR2 is SNEGSKA in the germline V gene (reference sequence). The CDR3 DNA is TGCAGTGCTAGGGGGACAGTCCACTACGAGCAGTACTTC. Translating gives CSARGTVHYEQYF.

Many counts were recorded for this clonotype. The chain combines TRBV7-9 with TRBJ1-1; D call uncertain. The CDR3 loop spans 14 amino acids. Deletions cut 1 base from V and 1 base from J, with 7 bases between. Germline V gives CDR1 SEHNR, CDR2 FQNEAQ (reference sequence). The CDR3 reads CASSLDKGNTEAFF. CDR3 sequence (DNA): TGTGCCAGCAGCTTAGATAAGGGGAACACTGAAGCTTTCTTT.

V and J are TRBV14 and TRBJ1-2; D gene uncertain. Germline assignment: CDR1 SGHDN and CDR2 FVKESK. The CDR3 is 16 amino acids. Between the trimmed V and J ends, which lost 4 bases and 0 bases, there was a span of 15 bases. In DNA form, the CDR3 reads TGTGCCAGCAGCCCTACCTTACGCCCTACTAACTATGGCTACACCTTC. Translated, it gives CASSPTLRPTNYGYTF.

This clonotype has ten or more counts. The V gene is TRBV15, the J gene TRBJ2-2, with a tentative D call TRBD1 (5 bases). Germline V gene lookup returns CDR1 LNHNV and CDR2 YYDKDF (reference sequence). Deletions cut 5 bases from V and 6 bases from J, with 13 bases between. The CDR3 has 14 residues. The CDR3 DNA follows: TGTGCCACCAGCGTCAGGGCGGCGGCCGGGGAGCTGTTTTTT. Protein sequence: CATSVRAAAGELFF.

This clonotype was seen many times. The chain couples TRBV12-3 or TRBV12-4 to TRBJ2-2, with 12 bases that match TRBD2. Trimming at V came to 6 bases and at J to 0 bases, leaving 8 bases not matched to a gene. CDR3 length equals 18 residues. CDR3 sequence reads: CASSRTSGIRSNTGELFF. In DNA, the CDR3 is TGTGCCAGCAGCCGGACTAGCGGGATAAGATCGAACACCGGGGAGCTGTTTTTT.

This clonotype was counted many times. The gene calls are TRBV5-1 and TRBJ2-1; TRBD2 matches at 12 bases. The J segment lost 10 bases and the V segment lost 0 bases, leaving 8 bases of the junction unmatched. CDR1 is SGHRS and CDR2 is YFSETQ in the germline V gene. The CDR3 extends over 16 amino acids. The CDR3 protein is CASSLGPSGGVQEQFF. The CDR3 DNA sequence: TGCGCCAGCAGCTTGGGGCCTAGCGGGGGGGTACAGGAGCAGTTCTTC.

This clonotype was seen ten or more times. The V call is TRBV20-1, the J call TRBJ1-6; 7 nucleotides agree with TRBD1. V was pared by 0 bases and J by 4 bases, with 6 bases of the junction left unmatched. Looked up from germline, CDR1 is DFQATT and CDR2 is SNEGSKA (reference sequence). The CDR3 has 16 residues. CDR3: CSAREGTENYNSPLHF. In nucleotides, the CDR3 is TGCAGTGCTAGAGAGGGGACAGAAAATTATAATTCACCCCTCCACTTT.

This clonotype was detected a few times. V and J are TRBV28 and TRBJ1-1, with D possibly matching TRBD1 (5 bases). Germline values: CDR1 MDHEN, CDR2 SYDVKM. Trimming took 5 bases from V and 6 from J, leaving 19 bases between them. The CDR3 is made up of 15 amino acids. The CDR3 nucleotides are TGTGCCAGCAGTGTACCGGGACGGTGGGGACCTGAAGCTTTCTTT. This sequence encodes CASSVPGRWGPEAFF.

This clonotype was observed a handful of times. V and J are TRBV29-1 and TRBJ1-1; maybe TRBD1 (5 bases). CDR1 and CDR2 (germline): SQVTM, ANQGSEA. V lost 0 bases to trimming and J lost 6 bases, with 20 bases between them. The CDR3 runs to 16 residues. The CDR3 loop is CSVEDHYRGLFSEAFF. The DNA for the CDR3 is TGCAGCGTTGAAGATCATTATAGGGGCCTATTTTCTGAAGCTTTCTTT.

The chain carries TRBV29-1 and TRBJ2-5; tentative D call: TRBD1 (6 bases). The CDR3 is 14 amino acids. The germline V and J ends were trimmed by 7 bases and 2 bases, with 17 bases remaining between them. From germline, CDR1 is SQVTM and CDR2 ANQGSEA. This CDR3 reads CSGHLMGTQETQYF. DNA for the CDR3: TGCAGCGGACACCTTATGGGGACACAAGAGACCCAGTACTTC.

This clonotype was found many times. This chain connects TRBV12-3 or TRBV12-4 to TRBJ1-5, with D possibly TRBD1 on 6 matching bases. V shed 7 bases and J shed 2 bases, with 9 bases lying between them. CDR3 size: 13 residues. CDR3 sequence reads: CASTRQGNQPQHF. The CDR3, as DNA: TGTGCCAGCACCCGACAGGGCAATCAGCCCCAGCATTTT.

This clonotype was counted ten times or more. The chain couples TRBV12-5 to TRBJ2-2; D is uncertain. Between the trimmed V and J ends, which lost 3 bases and 6 bases, there was a span of 5 bases. The V gene's germline CDR1 is LGHNT and CDR2 FRNRAP. The CDR3 covers 12 residues. The CDR3 DNA reads as TGTGCTAGTGGTTTTGTCGCCGGGGAGCTGTTTTTT. It is translated as CASGFVAGELFF.

The J gene is TRBJ2-7, the V gene TRBV10-3, with D tentatively TRBD1 (5 bases). This CDR3 is built from 14 residues. V gave up 2 bases and J gave up 0 bases, with 8 bases separating them. From germline, CDR1 is ENHRY and CDR2 SYGVKD. CDR3 amino acids: CAISETGSSYEQYF. The CDR3, as DNA: TGTGCCATCAGTGAGACAGGAAGCTCCTACGAGCAGTACTTC.

Many counts were recorded for this clonotype. The CDR3 nucleotides are TGTGCCAGCAGCCAGTGGCGGGAGGACTACAATGAGCAGTTCTTC. This sequence encodes CASSQWREDYNEQFF. The chain joins TRBV28 to TRBJ2-1, with 8 bases that match TRBD2. This CDR3 contains 15 residues. The germline V gene encodes CDR1 MDHEN and CDR2 SYDVKM. J lost 3 bases, V lost 6 bases, and 7 bases had no gene match. The full variable domain, its missing parts supplied by reference TRBV28 and TRBJ2-1, is DVKVTQSSRYLVKRTGEKVFLECVQDMDHENMFWYRQDPGLGLRLIYFSYDVKMKEKGDIPEGYSVSREKKERFSLILESASTNQTSMYLCASSQWREDYNEQFFGPGTRLTVL.

Concerning this clonotype itself: One junction end disagrees with the germline gene, perhaps due to a read error. The rearrangement joins TRBV10-3 to TRBJ2-7, with D possibly being TRBD1 or TRBD2 (7 bases each). The CDR3 is 15 residues long. Germline V lookup: CDR1 ENHRY, CDR2 SYGVKD. The DNA for the CDR3 is TGTGCCATCAGAGAGGGGGGGGACAGATCCTACAAGCAGTACTTC. The encoded protein is CAIREGGDRSYKQYF.